This paragraph reports one TCR beta chain. What it binds is not known. Read coverage stops 3 residues before the CDR3 terminus; the germline J gene supplies the remainder. This sample stems from a study of T cells in women clearing cervical HPV infection. Study-level information: HLA type stays a possible confounder, typing being limited. Study results and caveats: Controls had more TRBV6-7 (about 0.16%) than cases (approximately 0.11%). Richness plus V gene abundances separated cases from controls with AUC roughly 0.83.

All donors had a single incident cervical HPV16 infection, not prevalent. Looked up from germline, CDR1 is MNHNS and CDR2 is SASEGT. The CDR3 has 15 residues. J was trimmed by 5 bases and V by 4 bases; bases with no gene match: 8. Some clones are missing from TCRdb's copy, which holds only in-frame ones; the method was immunoSEQ multiplex PCR. The sample features around 22,000 clones, with under 6.5% in its top ten. The specimen sequenced was blood buffy coat. The sequence derives from a woman aged 18-70 years with a cervical HPV16 infection that either progressed to CIN3+ or cleared (not recorded which). This sequence joins TRBV6-1 and TRBJ1-2; TRBD1 matches at 9 bases. The CDR3 loop reads CASSAGTGIHYGYTF. Partial CDR3 DNA: TGTGCCAGCAGTGCCGGGACAGGGATCCATTATGGC.